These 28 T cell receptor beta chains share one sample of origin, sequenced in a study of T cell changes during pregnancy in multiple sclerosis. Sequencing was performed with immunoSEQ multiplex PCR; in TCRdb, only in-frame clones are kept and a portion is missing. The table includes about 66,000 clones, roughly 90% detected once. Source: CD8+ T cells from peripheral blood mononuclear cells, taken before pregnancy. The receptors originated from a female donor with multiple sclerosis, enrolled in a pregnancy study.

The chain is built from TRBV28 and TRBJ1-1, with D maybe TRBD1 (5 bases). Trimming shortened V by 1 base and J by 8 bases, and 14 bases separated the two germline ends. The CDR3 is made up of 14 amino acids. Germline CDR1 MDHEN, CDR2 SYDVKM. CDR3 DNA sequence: TGTGCCAGCAGTTTATACCTCATCAGGGCCGAAGCTTTCTTT. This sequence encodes CASSLYLIRAEAFF.

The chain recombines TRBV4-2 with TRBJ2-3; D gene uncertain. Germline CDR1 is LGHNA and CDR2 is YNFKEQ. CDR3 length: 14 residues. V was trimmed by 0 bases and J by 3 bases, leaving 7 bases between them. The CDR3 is CASSQDPFTDTQYF. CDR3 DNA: TGTGCCAGCAGCCAAGACCCATTTACAGATACGCAGTATTTT.

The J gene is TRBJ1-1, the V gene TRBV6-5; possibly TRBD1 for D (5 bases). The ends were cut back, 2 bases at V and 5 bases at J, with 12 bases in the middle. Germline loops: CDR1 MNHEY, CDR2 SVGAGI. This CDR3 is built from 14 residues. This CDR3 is CASSYMTTGTEAFF. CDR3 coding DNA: TGTGCCAGCAGTTACATGACAACAGGAACTGAAGCTTTCTTT.

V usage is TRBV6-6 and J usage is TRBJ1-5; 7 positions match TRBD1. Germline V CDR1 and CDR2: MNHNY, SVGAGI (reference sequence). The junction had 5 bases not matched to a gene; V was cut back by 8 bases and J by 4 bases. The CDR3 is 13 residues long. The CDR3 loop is CASGDSSNQPQHF. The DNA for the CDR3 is TGTGCCAGCGGGGACAGTAGTAATCAGCCCCAGCATTTT.

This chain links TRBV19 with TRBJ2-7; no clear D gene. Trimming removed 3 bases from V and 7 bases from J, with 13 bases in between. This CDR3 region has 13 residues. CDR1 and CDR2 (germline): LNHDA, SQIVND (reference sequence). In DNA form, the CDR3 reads TGTGCCAGTAGTATTATTGTCTCGCGGGAGCAGTACTTC. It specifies CASSIIVSREQYF.

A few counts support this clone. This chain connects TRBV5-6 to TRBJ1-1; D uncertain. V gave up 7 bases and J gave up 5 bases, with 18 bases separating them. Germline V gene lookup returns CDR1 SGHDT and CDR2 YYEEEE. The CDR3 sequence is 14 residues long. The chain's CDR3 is CASLLSPGGTEAFF. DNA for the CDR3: TGTGCCAGCCTCCTCTCCCCGGGTGGGACTGAAGCTTTCTTT. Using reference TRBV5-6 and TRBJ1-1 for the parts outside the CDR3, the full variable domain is DAGVTQSPTHLIKTRGQQVTLRCSPKSGHDTVSWYQQALGQGPQFIFQYYEEEERQRGNFPDRFSGHQFPNYSSELNVNALLLGDSALYLCASLLSPGGTEAFFGQGTRLTVV.

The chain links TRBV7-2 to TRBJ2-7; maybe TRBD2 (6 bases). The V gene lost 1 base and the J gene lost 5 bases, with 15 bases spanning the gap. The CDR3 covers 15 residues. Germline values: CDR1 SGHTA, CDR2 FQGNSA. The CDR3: CASSLELTAGHEQYF. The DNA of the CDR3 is TGTGCCAGCAGCTTAGAGTTGACAGCGGGCCACGAGCAGTACTTC.

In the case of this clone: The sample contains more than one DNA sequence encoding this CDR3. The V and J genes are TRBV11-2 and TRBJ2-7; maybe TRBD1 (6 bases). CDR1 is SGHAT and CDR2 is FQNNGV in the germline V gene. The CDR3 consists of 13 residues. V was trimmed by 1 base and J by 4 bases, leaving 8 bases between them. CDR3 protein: CASSLGQDYEQYF. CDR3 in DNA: TGTGCCAGCAGCTTAGGACAGGATTACGAGCAGTACTTC.

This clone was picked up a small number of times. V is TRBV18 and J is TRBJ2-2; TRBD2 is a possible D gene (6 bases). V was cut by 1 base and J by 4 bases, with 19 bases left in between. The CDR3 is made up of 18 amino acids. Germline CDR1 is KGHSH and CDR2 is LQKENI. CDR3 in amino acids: CASSPLGTETPSTGELFF. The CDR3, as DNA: TGTGCCAGCTCACCACTTGGGACTGAAACCCCGAGCACCGGGGAGCTGTTTTTT.

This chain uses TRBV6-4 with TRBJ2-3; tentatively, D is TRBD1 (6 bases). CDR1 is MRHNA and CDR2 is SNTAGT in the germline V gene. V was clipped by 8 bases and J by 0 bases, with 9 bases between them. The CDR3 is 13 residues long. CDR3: CASATGSTDTQYF. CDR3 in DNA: TGTGCCAGCGCGACAGGCAGCACAGATACGCAGTATTTT.

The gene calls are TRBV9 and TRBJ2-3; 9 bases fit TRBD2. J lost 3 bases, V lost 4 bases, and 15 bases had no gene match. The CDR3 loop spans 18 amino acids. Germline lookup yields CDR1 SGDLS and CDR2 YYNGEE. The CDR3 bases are TGTGCCAGCAGCCAGGGGAGCGGGGGGTCCTTTCGGACAGATACGCAGTATTTT. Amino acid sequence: CASSQGSGGSFRTDTQYF.

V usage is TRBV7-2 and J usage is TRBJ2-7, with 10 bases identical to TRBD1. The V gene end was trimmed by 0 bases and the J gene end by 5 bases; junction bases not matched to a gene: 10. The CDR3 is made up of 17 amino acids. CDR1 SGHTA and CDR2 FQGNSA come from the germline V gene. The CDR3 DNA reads TGTGCCAGCAGCTTAGCACTGGACGACAGGGGGCTCAACGAGCAGTACTTC. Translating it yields CASSLALDDRGLNEQYF.

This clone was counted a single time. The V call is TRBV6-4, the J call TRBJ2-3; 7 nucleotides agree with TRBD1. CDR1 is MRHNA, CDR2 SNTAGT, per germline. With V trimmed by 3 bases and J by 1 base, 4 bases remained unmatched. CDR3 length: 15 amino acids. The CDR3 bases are TGTGCCAGCAGTGAAAATACAGGGGGCACAGATACGCAGTATTTT. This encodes CASSENTGGTDTQYF.

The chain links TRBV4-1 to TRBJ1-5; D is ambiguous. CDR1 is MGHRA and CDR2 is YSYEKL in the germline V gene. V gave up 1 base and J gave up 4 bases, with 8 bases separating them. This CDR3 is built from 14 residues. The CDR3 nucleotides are TGCGCCAGCAGCCAAGTTGAGGCTAATCAGCCCCAGCATTTT. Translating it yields CASSQVEANQPQHF.

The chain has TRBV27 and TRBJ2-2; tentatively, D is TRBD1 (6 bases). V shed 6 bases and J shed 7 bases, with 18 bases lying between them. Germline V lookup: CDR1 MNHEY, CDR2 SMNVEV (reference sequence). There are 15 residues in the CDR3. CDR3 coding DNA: TGTGCCAGCAGCCCCATCGAGGGACACCTCGGGGAGCTGTTTTTT. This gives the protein CASSPIEGHLGELFF.

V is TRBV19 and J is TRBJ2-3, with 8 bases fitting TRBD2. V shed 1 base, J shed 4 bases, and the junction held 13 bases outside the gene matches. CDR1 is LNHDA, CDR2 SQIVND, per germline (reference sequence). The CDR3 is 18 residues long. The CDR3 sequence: CASSIALGTSLFADTQYF. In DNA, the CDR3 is TGTGCCAGTAGTATAGCCCTGGGGACTAGTCTGTTTGCAGATACGCAGTATTTT.

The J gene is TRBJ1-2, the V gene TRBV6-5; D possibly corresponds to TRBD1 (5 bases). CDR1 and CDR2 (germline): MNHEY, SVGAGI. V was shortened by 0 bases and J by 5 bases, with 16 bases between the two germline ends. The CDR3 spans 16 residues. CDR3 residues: CASSYSPSGGGYGYTF. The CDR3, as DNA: TGTGCCAGCAGTTACTCCCCCTCTGGGGGAGGGTATGGCTACACCTTC.

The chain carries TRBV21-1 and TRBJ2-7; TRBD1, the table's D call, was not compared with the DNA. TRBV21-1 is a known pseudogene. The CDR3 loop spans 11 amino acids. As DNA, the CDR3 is TGTGCCAGCAGCAAACTGCAGGGGGAATACTTC. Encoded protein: CASSKLQGEYF.

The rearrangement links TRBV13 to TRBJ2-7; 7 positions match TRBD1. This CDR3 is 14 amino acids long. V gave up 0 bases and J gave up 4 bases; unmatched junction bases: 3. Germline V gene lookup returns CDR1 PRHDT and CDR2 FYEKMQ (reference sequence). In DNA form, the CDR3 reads TGTGCCAGCAGCTTAGGACAGGGGCTATACGAGCAGTACTTC. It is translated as CASSLGQGLYEQYF.

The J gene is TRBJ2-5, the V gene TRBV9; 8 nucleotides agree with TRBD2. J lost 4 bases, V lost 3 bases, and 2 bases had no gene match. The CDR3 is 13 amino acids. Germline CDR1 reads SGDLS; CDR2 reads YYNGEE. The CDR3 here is CASSAGGGETQYF. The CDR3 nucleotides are TGTGCCAGCAGCGCCGGGGGGGGAGAGACCCAGTACTTC.

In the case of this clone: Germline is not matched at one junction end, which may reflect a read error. As DNA, the CDR3 is TGTGCTAGCAGCGCTTGGGACAGGGATACAGATACGCAGTATTTT. Residues: CASSAWDRDTDTQYF. The rearrangement uses TRBV7-7 and TRBJ2-3, with 9 positions matching TRBD1. This CDR3 contains 15 residues. Per germline, CDR1 SSHAT and CDR2 FNYEAQ (reference sequence).

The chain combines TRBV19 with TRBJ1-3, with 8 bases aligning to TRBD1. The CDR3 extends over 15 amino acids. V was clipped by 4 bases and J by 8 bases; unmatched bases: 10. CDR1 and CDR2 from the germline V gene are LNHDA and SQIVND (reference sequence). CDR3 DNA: TGTGCCAGTAGTAACGACAGGGGATCCGTGGACACCATATATTTT. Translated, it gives CASSNDRGSVDTIYF.

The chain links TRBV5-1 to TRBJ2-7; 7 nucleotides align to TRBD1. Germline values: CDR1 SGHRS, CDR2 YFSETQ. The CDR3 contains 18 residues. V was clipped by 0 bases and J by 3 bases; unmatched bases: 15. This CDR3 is CASSLEVSETGPSYEQYF. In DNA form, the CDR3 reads TGCGCCAGCAGCTTGGAGGTGTCCGAGACAGGGCCAAGCTACGAGCAGTACTTC.

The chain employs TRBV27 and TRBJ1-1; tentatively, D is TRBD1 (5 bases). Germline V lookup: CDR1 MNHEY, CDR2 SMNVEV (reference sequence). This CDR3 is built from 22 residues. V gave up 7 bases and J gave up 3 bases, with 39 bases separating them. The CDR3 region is CASIGALDGPSSERRGYTEAFF. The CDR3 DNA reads TGTGCCAGCATTGGAGCCCTGGACGGGCCCAGTTCGGAGAGGCGGGGGTACACTGAAGCTTTCTTT.

CDR3 residues: CASSLGAQNTDTQYF. CDR3 sequence (DNA): TGTGCCAGCAGCTTAGGTGCACAGAACACAGATACGCAGTATTTT. The rearrangement joins TRBV7-9 to TRBJ2-3; D uncertain. The CDR3 runs 15 residues. V lost 1 base and J lost 2, with 10 bases in between. Germline V gene lookup returns CDR1 SEHNR and CDR2 FQNEAQ (reference sequence).

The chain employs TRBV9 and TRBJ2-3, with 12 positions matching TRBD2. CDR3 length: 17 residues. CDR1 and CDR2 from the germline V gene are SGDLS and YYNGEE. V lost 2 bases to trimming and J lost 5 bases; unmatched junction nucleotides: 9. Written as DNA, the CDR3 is TGTGCCAGCAGCGTTCGGACTAGCGGGGCCTCGGGAGATACGCAGTATTTT. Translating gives CASSVRTSGASGDTQYF.

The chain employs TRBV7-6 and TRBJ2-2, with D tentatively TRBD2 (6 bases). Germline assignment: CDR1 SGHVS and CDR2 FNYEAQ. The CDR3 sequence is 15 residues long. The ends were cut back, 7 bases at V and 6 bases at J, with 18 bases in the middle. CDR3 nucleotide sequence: TGTGCCAGCACCTGGGACTGGGAGAATTCCGGGGAGCTGTTTTTT. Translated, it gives CASTWDWENSGELFF.

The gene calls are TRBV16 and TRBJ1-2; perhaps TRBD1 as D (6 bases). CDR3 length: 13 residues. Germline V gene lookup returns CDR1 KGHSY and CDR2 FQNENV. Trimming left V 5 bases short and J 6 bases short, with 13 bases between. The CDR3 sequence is CASSETTGDGYTF. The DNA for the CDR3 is TGTGCCAGCAGCGAGACGACAGGTGATGGCTACACCTTC.